This T cell receptor (beta chain) was identified during a study of T cell repertoires in cytomegalovirus infection. Across the study: TCR beta signatures that were public indicated CMV infection and matching HLA type. Notes on the study in general: Ex vivo, HLA-C-restricted CMV-specific TCR beta clonotypes prevailed over the rest of the response. Carriers of CMV and the relevant HLA type were discriminated by public TCR beta frequency.

In the case of this clonotype: Its antigen remains unknown.

CDR3 size: 9 residues. The V end lost 6 bases, the J end lost 8 bases, and 7 bases lay between the germline ends. The germline V gene encodes CDR1 DFQATT and CDR2 SNEGSKA (reference sequence). TCRdb called the reads again in MiXCR, with one record for every CDR3 protein. The top ten clones hold around 8.1% of a sample with more than 250,000 distinct CDR3 sequences, 12% to 15% of them seen once. The receptor was derived from a human donor in good health (CMV status not recorded). Some clones in this sample may be carry-over from other donors' samples. The V call is TRBV20-1, the J call TRBJ1-2; D remains ambiguous. Sequenced material: PBMCs. The CDR3 DNA reads as TGCAGTGCCCCCGGCGGCTACACCTTC. It yields the protein CSAPGGYTF.